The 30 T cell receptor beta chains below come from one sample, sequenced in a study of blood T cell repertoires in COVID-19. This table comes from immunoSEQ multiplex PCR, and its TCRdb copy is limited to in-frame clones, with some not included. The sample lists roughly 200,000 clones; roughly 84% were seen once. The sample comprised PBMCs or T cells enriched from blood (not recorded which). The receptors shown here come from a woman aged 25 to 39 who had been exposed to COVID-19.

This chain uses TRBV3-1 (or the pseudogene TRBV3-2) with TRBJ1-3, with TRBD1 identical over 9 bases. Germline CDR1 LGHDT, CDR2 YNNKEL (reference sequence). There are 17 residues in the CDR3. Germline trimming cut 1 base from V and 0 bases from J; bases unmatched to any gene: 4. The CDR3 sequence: CASSQGGQGTSGNTIYF. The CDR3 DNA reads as TGTGCCAGCAGCCAAGGGGGACAGGGAACCTCTGGAAACACCATATATTTT.

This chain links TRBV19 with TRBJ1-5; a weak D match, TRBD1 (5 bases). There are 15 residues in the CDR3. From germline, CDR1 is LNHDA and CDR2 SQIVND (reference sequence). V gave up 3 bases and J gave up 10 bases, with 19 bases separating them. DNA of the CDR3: TGTGCCAGTAGTATTACCGCAGGGAGGGAGGCTCCCCAGCATTTT. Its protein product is CASSITAGREAPQHF.

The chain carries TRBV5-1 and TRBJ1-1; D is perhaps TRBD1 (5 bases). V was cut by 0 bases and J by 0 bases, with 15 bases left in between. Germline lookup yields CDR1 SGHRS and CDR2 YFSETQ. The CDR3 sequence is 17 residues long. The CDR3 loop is CASSLAGPRGMNTEAFF. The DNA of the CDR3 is TGCGCCAGCAGCTTGGCCGGGCCAAGGGGAATGAACACTGAAGCTTTCTTT.

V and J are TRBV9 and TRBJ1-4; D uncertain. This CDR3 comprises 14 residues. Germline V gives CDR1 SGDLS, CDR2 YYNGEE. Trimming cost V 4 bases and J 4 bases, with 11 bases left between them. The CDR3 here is CASSQGLINEKLFF. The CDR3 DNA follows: TGTGCCAGCAGCCAAGGACTGATTAATGAAAAACTGTTTTTT.

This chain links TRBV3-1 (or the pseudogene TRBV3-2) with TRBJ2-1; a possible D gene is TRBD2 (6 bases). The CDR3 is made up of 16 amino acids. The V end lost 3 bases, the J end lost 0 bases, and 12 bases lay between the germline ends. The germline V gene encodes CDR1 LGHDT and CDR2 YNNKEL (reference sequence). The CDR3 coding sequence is TGTGCCAGCAGCCATTCCACTAGCAACTCCTACAATGAGCAGTTCTTC. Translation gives CASSHSTSNSYNEQFF.

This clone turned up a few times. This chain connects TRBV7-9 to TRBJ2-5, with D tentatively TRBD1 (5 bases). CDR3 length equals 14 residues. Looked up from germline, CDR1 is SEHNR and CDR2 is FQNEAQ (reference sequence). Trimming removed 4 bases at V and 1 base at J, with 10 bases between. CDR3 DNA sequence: TGTGCCAGCAGCTATGGGGCGCTCCAAGAGACCCAGTACTTC. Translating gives CASSYGALQETQYF.

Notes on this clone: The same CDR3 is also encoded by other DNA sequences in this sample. The CDR3 protein is CASSVDPDRPYGYTF. CDR3 bases: TGTGCCAGCAGCGTTGACCCCGACAGGCCTTATGGCTACACCTTC. The chain uses TRBV9 and TRBJ1-2, with D possibly being TRBD1 (6 bases). With 2 bases removed from V and 5 bases from J, the gap between germline ends came to 16 bases. Germline V gene lookup returns CDR1 SGDLS and CDR2 YYNGEE. This CDR3 spans 15 amino acids.

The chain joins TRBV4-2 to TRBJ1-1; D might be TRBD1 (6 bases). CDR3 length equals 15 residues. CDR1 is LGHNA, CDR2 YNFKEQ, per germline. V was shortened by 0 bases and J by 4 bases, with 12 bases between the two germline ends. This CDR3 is CASSQEGGLVTEAFF. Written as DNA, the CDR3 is TGTGCCAGCAGCCAAGAGGGGGGGCTCGTCACTGAAGCTTTCTTT.

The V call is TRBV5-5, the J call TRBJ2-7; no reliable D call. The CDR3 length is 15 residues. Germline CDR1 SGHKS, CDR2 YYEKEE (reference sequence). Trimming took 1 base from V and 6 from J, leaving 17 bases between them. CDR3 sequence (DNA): TGTGCCAGCAGCTTGATACGGGTTTTTAGCAGCGAGCAGTACTTC. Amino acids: CASSLIRVFSSEQYF.

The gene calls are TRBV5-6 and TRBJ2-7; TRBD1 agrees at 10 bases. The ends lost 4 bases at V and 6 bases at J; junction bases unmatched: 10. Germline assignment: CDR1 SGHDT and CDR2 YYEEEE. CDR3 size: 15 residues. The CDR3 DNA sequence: TGTGCCAGCAGCGGGGACAGGGGTCTTCGAACCGAGCAGTACTTC. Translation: CASSGDRGLRTEQYF.

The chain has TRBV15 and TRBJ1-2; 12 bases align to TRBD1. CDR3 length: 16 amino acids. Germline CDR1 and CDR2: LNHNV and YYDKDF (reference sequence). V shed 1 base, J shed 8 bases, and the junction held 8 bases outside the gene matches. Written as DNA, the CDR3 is TGTGCCACCAGCAGAGCTACCCCCGGGACAGGGGGCGGCTACACCTTC. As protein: CATSRATPGTGGGYTF.

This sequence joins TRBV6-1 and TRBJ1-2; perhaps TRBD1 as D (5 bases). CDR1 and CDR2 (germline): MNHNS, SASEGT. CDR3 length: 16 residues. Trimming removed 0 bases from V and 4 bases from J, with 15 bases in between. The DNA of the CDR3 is TGTGCCAGCAGTGAAGCAGTCGGCAGGGCCTCCTATGGCTACACCTTC. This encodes CASSEAVGRASYGYTF.

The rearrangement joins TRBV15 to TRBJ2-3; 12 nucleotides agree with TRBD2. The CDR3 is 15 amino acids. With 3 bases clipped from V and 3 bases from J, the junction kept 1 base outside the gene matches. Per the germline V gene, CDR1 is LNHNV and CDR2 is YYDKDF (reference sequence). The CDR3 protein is CATSRTSGGTDTQYF. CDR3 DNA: TGTGCCACCAGCAGGACTAGCGGGGGAACAGATACGCAGTATTTT.

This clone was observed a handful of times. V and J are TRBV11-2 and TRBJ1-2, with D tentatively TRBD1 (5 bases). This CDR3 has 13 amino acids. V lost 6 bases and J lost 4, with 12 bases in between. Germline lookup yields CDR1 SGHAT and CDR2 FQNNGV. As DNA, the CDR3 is TGTGCCAGCAGAGCAACAGGAGTCTATGGCTACACCTTC. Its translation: CASRATGVYGYTF.

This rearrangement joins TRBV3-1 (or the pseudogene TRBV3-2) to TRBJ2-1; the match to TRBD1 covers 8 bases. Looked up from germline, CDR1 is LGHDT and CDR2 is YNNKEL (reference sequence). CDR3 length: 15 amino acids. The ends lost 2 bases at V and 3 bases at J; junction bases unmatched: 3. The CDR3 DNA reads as TGTGCCAGCAGCCAATCTGGGACAGGCTACAATGAGCAGTTCTTC. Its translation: CASSQSGTGYNEQFF.

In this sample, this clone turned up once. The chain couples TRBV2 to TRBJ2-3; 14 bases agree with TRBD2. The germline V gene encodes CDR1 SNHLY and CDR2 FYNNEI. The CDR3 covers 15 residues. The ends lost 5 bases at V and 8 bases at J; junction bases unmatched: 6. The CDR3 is CASSRTSGGMITQYF. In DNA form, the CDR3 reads TGTGCCAGCAGTAGGACTAGCGGGGGGATGATTACGCAGTATTTT.

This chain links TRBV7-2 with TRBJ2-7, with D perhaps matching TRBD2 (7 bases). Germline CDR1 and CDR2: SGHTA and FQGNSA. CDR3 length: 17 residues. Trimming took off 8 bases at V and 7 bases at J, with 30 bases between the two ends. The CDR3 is CASGGGLAGLAVWEQYF. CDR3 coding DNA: TGTGCCAGCGGGGGGGGCCTCGCGGGACTTGCCGTGTGGGAGCAGTACTTC. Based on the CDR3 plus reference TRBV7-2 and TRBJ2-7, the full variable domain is GAGVSQSPSNKVTEKGKDVELRCDPISGHTALYWYRQSLGQGLEFLIYFQGNSAPDKSGLPSDRFSAERTGGSVSTLTIQRTQQEDSAVYLCASGGGLAGLAVWEQYFGPGTRLTVT.

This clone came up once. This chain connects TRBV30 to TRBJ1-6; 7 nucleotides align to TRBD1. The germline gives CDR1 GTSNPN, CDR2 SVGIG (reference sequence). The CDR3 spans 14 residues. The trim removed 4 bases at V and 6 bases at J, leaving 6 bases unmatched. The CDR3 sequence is CAWNRDSANSPLHF. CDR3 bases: TGTGCCTGGAACCGGGACAGTGCTAATTCACCCCTCCACTTT.

DNA of the CDR3: TGTGCCAGCAGTTACTCAGCCGGAGTAGCGTTTCAGCCCCAGCATTTT. This gives the protein CASSYSAGVAFQPQHF. The chain employs TRBV6-2 or TRBV6-3 and TRBJ1-5; D is ambiguous. The ends were cut back, 0 bases at V and 6 bases at J, with 15 bases in the middle. The CDR3 length is 16 residues. Germline lookup yields CDR1 MNHEY and CDR2 SVGEGT.

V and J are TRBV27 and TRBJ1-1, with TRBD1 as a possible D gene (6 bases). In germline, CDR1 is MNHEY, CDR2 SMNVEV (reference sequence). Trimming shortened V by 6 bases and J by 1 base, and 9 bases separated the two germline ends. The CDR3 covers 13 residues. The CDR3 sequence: CASRVQGNTEAFF. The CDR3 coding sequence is TGTGCCAGCAGGGTACAGGGGAACACTGAAGCTTTCTTT.

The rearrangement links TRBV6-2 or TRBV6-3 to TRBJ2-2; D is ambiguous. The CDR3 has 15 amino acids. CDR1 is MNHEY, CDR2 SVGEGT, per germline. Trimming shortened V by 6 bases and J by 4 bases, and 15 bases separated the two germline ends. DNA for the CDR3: TGTGCCAGCAGCCGTCGCGAGCAGCGCACCGGGGAGCTGTTTTTT. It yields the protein CASSRREQRTGELFF.

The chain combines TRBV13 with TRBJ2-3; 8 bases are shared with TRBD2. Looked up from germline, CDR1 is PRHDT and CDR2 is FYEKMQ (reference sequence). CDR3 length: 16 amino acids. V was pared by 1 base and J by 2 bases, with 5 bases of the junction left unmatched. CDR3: CASSLVGGGTTDTQYF. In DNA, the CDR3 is TGTGCCAGCAGCTTAGTCGGGGGGGGGACCACAGATACGCAGTATTTT.

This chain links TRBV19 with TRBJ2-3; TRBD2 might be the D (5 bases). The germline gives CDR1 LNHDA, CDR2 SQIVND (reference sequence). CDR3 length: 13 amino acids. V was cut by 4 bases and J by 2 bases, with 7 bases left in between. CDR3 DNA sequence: TGTGCCAGTAGTAGCGGACTCACAGATACGCAGTATTTT. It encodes CASSSGLTDTQYF.

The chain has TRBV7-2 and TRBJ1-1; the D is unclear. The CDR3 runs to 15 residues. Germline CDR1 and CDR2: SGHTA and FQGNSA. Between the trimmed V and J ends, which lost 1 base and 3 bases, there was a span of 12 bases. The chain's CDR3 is CASSLGPRFDTEAFF. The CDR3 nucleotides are TGTGCCAGCAGCTTAGGTCCGAGGTTTGACACTGAAGCTTTCTTT.

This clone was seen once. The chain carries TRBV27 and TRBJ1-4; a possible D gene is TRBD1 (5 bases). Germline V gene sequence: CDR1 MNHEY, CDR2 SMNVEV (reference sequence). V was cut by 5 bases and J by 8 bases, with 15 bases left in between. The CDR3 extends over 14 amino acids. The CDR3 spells CASSQQVSFEKLFF. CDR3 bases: TGTGCCAGCAGTCAACAGGTTAGCTTCGAAAAACTGTTTTTT.

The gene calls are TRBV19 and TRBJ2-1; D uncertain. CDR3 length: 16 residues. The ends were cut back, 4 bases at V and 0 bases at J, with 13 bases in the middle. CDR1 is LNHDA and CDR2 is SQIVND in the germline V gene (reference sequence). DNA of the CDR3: TGTGCCAGTAGTACCGACCTGTGGAGCTCCTACAATGAGCAGTTCTTC. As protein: CASSTDLWSSYNEQFF.

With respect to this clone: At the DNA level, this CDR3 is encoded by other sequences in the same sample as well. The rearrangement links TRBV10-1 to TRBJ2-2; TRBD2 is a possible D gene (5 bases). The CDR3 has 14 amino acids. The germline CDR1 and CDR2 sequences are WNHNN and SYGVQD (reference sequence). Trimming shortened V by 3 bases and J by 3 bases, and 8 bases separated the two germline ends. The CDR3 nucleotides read TGCGCCAGCAGTGATACCGGGGACACCGGGGAGCTGTTTTTT. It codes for CASSDTGDTGELFF.

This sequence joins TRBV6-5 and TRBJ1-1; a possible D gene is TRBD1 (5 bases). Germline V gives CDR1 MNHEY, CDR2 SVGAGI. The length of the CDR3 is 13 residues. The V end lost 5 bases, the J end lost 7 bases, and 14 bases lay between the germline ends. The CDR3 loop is CASSRPGKGEAFF. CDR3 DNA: TGTGCCAGCAGTCGCCCAGGGAAAGGTGAAGCTTTCTTT.

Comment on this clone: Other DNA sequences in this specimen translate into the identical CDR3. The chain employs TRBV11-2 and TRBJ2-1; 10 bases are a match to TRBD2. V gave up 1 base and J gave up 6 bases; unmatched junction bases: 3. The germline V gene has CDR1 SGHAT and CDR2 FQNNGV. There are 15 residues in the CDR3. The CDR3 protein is CASSLVTSGANEQFF. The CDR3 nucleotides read TGTGCCAGCAGCTTAGTTACTAGCGGGGCCAATGAGCAGTTCTTC.

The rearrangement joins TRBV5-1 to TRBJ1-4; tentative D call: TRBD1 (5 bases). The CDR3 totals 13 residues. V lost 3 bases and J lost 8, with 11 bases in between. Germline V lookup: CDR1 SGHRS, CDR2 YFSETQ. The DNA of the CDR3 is TGCGCCAGCAGCTCGGGGGTCGGCGAAAAACTGTTTTTT. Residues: CASSSGVGEKLFF.